Included here is one T cell receptor (beta chain) sequence, with context. This entry is derived from a study of control samples from healthy donors and cancer patients. Trimming took off 0 bases at V and 3 bases at J, with 9 bases between the two ends. CDR1 and CDR2 (germline): SGHNT, YYREEE (reference sequence). The CDR3 length is 14 residues. Here immunoSEQ multiplex PCR was the method, and the copy in TCRdb shows in-frame clones only, minus some. The sample has around 94,000 clones, just over 90% seen once. The genes are TRBV5-4 and TRBJ1-1, with D hard to call. What was sequenced was blood. The receptor's source is a woman aged 18-29 years in good health. CDR3 amino acids: CASSLAAGDTEAFF. CDR3 in DNA: TGTGCCAGCAGCTTGGCCGCCGGGGACACTGAAGCTTTCTTT.